The 26 T cell receptor beta chains presented below share a single source sample, sequenced in a study of tumor-infiltrating lymphocytes in primary liver carcinoma. The researchers produced TCR beta cDNA from around 500 ng total RNA with a constant-region primer. ARM-PCR was slightly modified, and three nested multiplex PCR rounds with it gave rise to the TCR beta libraries. The first two PCR rounds used TRBV1-TRBV30 forward primers with a C-beta reverse primer, about 10 cycles each. MiXCR was run by TCRdb on the multiplex PCR reads, yielding one entry per CDR3 protein. This table holds 250,000 to 350,000 distinct CDR3 sequences, around three fifths found once. Germline DNA was extracted alongside blood RNA, which was obtained from unsorted whole blood. Sequenced material: peripheral blood. These receptors were obtained from a woman aged 25 to 39 with primary liver carcinoma and hepatitis B virus infection.

This clonotype occurred many times. The rearrangement links TRBV29-1 to TRBJ1-1, with D perhaps TRBD1 (6 bases). Germline CDR1 is SQVTM and CDR2 is ANQGSEA. The germline V and J ends were trimmed by 7 bases and 0 bases, with 9 bases remaining between them. CDR3 length: 12 amino acids. The CDR3 spells CSGGQMNTEAFF. The CDR3 DNA sequence: TGCAGCGGAGGACAGATGAACACTGAAGCTTTCTTT.

The rearrangement uses TRBV5-4 and TRBJ1-1; D is undetermined. V was clipped by 2 bases and J by 1 base, with 12 bases between them. There are 15 residues in the CDR3. CDR1 and CDR2 from the germline V gene are SGHNT and YYREEE (reference sequence). The CDR3 is CASSLADGANTEAFF. The CDR3 DNA is TGTGCCAGCAGCTTAGCAGACGGAGCGAACACTGAAGCTTTCTTT.

The J gene is TRBJ1-6, the V gene TRBV7-8; 7 nucleotides align to TRBD1. CDR1 is SGHVS and CDR2 is FQNEAQ in the germline V gene. V shed 1 base and J 4 bases; nucleotides not matched to a gene: 10. The length of the CDR3 is 18 residues. The CDR3 coding sequence is TGTGCCAGCAGCTTAGACACTCCAGGGGGGGGGTATAATTCACCCCTCCACTTT. As protein: CASSLDTPGGGYNSPLHF.

With respect to this clonotype: A much larger clone lies a single base off, so this may be a read error. The chain has TRBV29-1 and TRBJ2-1; D tentatively fits TRBD1 or TRBD2 (5 bases each). CDR3 length: 14 amino acids. CDR1 is SQVTM, CDR2 ANQGSEA, per germline. V shed 6 bases and J shed 6 bases, with 18 bases lying between them. DNA for the CDR3: TGCAGCGTCGGGACCAGGTCTTGGGTCAATGAGCAGTTCTTC. This translates into CSVGTRSWVNEQFF.

This clonotype was recorded at least ten times. The J gene is TRBJ2-7, the V gene TRBV14; 7 bases fit TRBD1. The germline gives CDR1 SGHDN, CDR2 FVKESK. J was trimmed by 0 bases and V by 4 bases; bases with no gene match: 3. The CDR3 contains 14 residues. CDR3 residues: CASSPYRGSYEQYF. The CDR3 bases are TGTGCCAGCAGCCCTTACAGGGGCTCCTACGAGCAGTACTTC.

Remarks on this clonotype: A clone one base away is much larger, so this may be a read error. This likely comes from a read error, as the CDR3 has no conserved phenylalanine or tryptophan at its end. The chain combines TRBV6-2 or TRBV6-3 with TRBJ2-3; TRBD2 might be the D (5 bases). The length of the CDR3 is 14 residues. Between the trimmed V and J ends, which lost 2 bases and 10 bases, there was a span of 16 bases. CDR1 MNHEY and CDR2 SVGEGT come from the germline V gene. The CDR3: CASSYPAWEFSQYY. DNA of the CDR3: TGTGCCAGCAGTTACCCCGCATGGGAGTTTTCGCAGTATTAT.

For this clonotype: One junction end disagrees with the germline gene, perhaps due to a read error. The rearrangement uses TRBV5-4 and TRBJ2-5; a weak D match, TRBD2 (7 bases). There are 17 residues in the CDR3. Germline CDR1 is SGHNT and CDR2 is YYREEE (reference sequence). CDR3 nucleotides: TGTGCCAGCAGCTTGGCAGCGGGATGGGGGGCCCAAGAGACCCACTACTTC. It translates to CASSLAAGWGAQETHYF.

As to this clonotype: A much larger clone lies a single base off, so this may be a read error. V is TRBV4-1 and J is TRBJ1-4; maybe TRBD1 (6 bases). This CDR3 is built from 14 residues. Germline V CDR1 and CDR2: MGHRA, YSYEKL. CDR3 region: CANSQDSGQPKLFF. CDR3 nucleotides: TGCGCCAACAGCCAAGATAGCGGACAGCCTAAACTGTTTTTT.

A word on this clonotype: The junction departs from the called germline gene at one end, perhaps through a read error. This chain connects TRBV6-2 or TRBV6-3 to TRBJ2-7; possibly TRBD1 or TRBD2 for D (5 bases each). The V gene's germline CDR1 is MNHEY and CDR2 SVGEGT. There are 14 residues in the CDR3. CDR3 DNA sequence: TGTACCAGCGGTTACTCGGGACCTTCCGAAGAGCAGTACTTC. It codes for CTSGYSGPSEEQYF.

V and J are TRBV7-2 and TRBJ1-2; D perhaps matches TRBD1 (5 bases). The CDR3 spans 13 residues. V lost 7 bases to trimming and J lost 8 bases, with 17 bases between them. Germline V gives CDR1 SGHTA, CDR2 FQGNSA. CDR3 DNA sequence: TGTGCCAGCAAGTGGGGGGTGGGCGGGGGCTACACCTTC. Its translation is CASKWGVGGGYTF.

The rearrangement links TRBV5-6 to TRBJ2-1, with 8 positions matching TRBD2. Germline V gene sequence: CDR1 SGHDT, CDR2 YYEEEE. CDR3 length: 19 amino acids. The junction had 21 bases not matched to a gene; V was cut back by 0 bases and J by 10 bases. CDR3 loop: CASSLDELGAGEFLREQFF. The CDR3 region has the DNA TGTGCCAGCAGCTTGGATGAGTTAGGAGCGGGAGAGTTCTTACGAGAGCAGTTCTTC.

The rearrangement uses TRBV28 and TRBJ2-1, with TRBD2 as a possible D gene (5 bases). The germline V gene encodes CDR1 MDHEN and CDR2 SYDVKM. The length of the CDR3 is 16 residues. Trimming pared 6 bases from V and 6 bases from J, leaving 21 bases between. CDR3 sequence (DNA): TGTGCCAGCAGAATTACCCCTGGTACTGAGGGCAATGAGCAGTTCTTC. Translation: CASRITPGTEGNEQFF. Full variable domain (outside the CDR3, taken from reference TRBV28 and TRBJ2-1): DVKVTQSSRYLVKRTGEKVFLECVQDMDHENMFWYRQDPGLGLRLIYFSYDVKMKEKGDIPEGYSVSREKKERFSLILESASTNQTSMYLCASRITPGTEGNEQFFGPGTRLTVL.

The chain recombines TRBV10-3 with TRBJ2-1; no definite D call. Germline V gene sequence: CDR1 ENHRY, CDR2 SYGVKD. V was clipped by 5 bases and J by 2 bases, with 13 bases between them. This CDR3 comprises 15 residues. In DNA form, the CDR3 reads TGTGCCATCAGTTTCACTATCTTGGCCTACAATGAGCAGTTCTTC. This sequence encodes CAISFTILAYNEQFF.

Comments on this clonotype: A much larger clone sits a single nucleotide away, making a read error possible. The V gene is TRBV12-3 or TRBV12-4, the J gene TRBJ2-7, with a weak D call TRBD1 (5 bases). This CDR3 is built from 13 residues. Between the trimmed V and J ends, which lost 5 bases and 3 bases, there was a span of 11 bases. The CDR3 DNA is TGTGCCAGCAGTGGGGCCGTTGACTACGAGCAGTACTTC. As protein: CASSGAVDYEQYF.

V and J are TRBV18 and TRBJ2-5, with 11 nucleotides matching TRBD2. The CDR3 loop spans 15 amino acids. Looked up from germline, CDR1 is KGHSH and CDR2 is LQKENI. V shed 9 bases, J shed 1 base, and the junction held 7 bases outside the gene matches. The CDR3 reads CARCTSGRSQETQYF. In DNA, the CDR3 is TGTGCCAGGTGTACTAGCGGGAGAAGCCAAGAGACCCAGTACTTC.

As concerns this clonotype: A clone one base away is much larger, so this may be a read error. V usage is TRBV12-3 or TRBV12-4 and J usage is TRBJ2-1; D is uncertain. This CDR3 spans 13 amino acids. Trimming removed 6 bases at V and 7 bases at J, with 13 bases between. The chain's CDR3 is CASSSSLGNEQFF. As DNA, the CDR3 is TGTGCCAGCAGCTCGTCCCTAGGGAATGAGCAGTTCTTC.

Points on this clonotype: The junction departs from the called germline gene at one end, perhaps through a read error. The genes are TRBV11-3 and TRBJ1-2; TRBD1 might be the D (5 bases). CDR3 size: 14 residues. Per germline, CDR1 SGHNT and CDR2 YENEEA. The CDR3 DNA follows: TGTACCAGCAGTGAACAGGACGTTCAAGGGGGCTACACCTTC. This gives the protein CTSSEQDVQGGYTF.

J is TRBJ1-1 and V is TRBV11-2, with D perhaps TRBD1 (5 bases). Germline lookup yields CDR1 SGHAT and CDR2 FQNNGV. The CDR3 consists of 16 residues. CDR3 loop: CVSSFVVGVGSREAFF. CDR3 DNA: TGTGTCAGTAGCTTTGTTGTAGGGGTCGGGTCTCGGGAAGCTTTCTTT.

This chain links TRBV6-2 or TRBV6-3 with TRBJ2-3, with 7 bases lining up with TRBD2. This CDR3 is built from 18 residues. CDR1 is MNHEY, CDR2 SVGEGT, per germline. V was clipped by 0 bases and J by 11 bases; unmatched bases: 20. The CDR3 sequence: CASSYSRITVAGESMQYF. CDR3 bases: TGTGCCAGCAGTTACTCGAGAATTACTGTGGCGGGAGAGAGTATGCAGTATTTT.

The chain couples TRBV12-5 to TRBJ2-3; unclear D gene. This CDR3 contains 12 residues. Deletions cut 2 bases from V and 6 bases from J, with 6 bases between. CDR1 and CDR2 from the germline V gene are LGHNT and FRNRAP. CDR3 sequence: CASGLRSDTQYF. CDR3 nucleotide sequence: TGTGCTAGTGGTTTGAGGAGTGATACGCAGTATTTT.

At least ten counts were recorded for this clonotype. The V call is TRBV4-3, the J call TRBJ2-1; D remains ambiguous. Deletions cut 4 bases from V and 0 bases from J, with 13 bases between. This CDR3 region has 16 residues. Germline V gives CDR1 LGHNA, CDR2 YSLEER. For the CDR3, the DNA is TGCGCCAGCAGCCTCGCCTACAAGAGCTCCTACAATGAGCAGTTCTTC. Protein product: CASSLAYKSSYNEQFF.

Concerning this clonotype: A read error may be the cause here, since a much bigger clone is one base away. V usage is TRBV6-1 and J usage is TRBJ2-3; TRBD2 might be the D (7 bases). CDR1 is MNHNS and CDR2 is SASEGT in the germline V gene. CDR3 size: 17 residues. The DNA for the CDR3 is TGTGCCAGCAGTTCCCAACGGGGGGCGGGTAACACAGATTCGCAGTATTTT. Residues: CASSSQRGAGNTDSQYF.

As concerns this clonotype: Mismatch with germline at one junction end may stem from a read error. V and J are TRBV6-6 and TRBJ2-2, with D perhaps TRBD2 (6 bases). The CDR3 contains 16 residues. CDR1 and CDR2 (germline): MNHNY, SVGAGI (reference sequence). The CDR3 spells CASSSKTRRETGGLFF. In DNA form, the CDR3 reads TGTGCCAGCAGTTCCAAGACTAGGCGAGAGACCGGGGGGCTGTTTTTT.

For this clonotype: A much larger clone lies a single base off, so this may be a read error. The chain has TRBV6-2 or TRBV6-3 and TRBJ1-5, with D tentatively TRBD1 (5 bases). CDR3 length: 13 amino acids. Germline V lookup: CDR1 MNHEY, CDR2 SVGEGT. The CDR3 protein is CASTDNSSQPQHF. The CDR3 DNA reads TGTGCCAGCACGGACAATAGCAGTCAGCCCCAGCATTTT.

The chain links TRBV12-3 or TRBV12-4 to TRBJ2-2; D unresolved. Trimming removed 7 bases at V and 6 bases at J, with 12 bases between. The CDR3 is 13 amino acids. CDR3 loop: CASTAHQAGELFF. The CDR3, as DNA: TGTGCCAGCACTGCCCATCAGGCCGGGGAGCTGTTTTTT.

V gene TRBV21-1 combines with J gene TRBJ2-1; the table calls TRBD1, which could not be checked here. TRBV21-1 is an annotated pseudogene. This CDR3 region has 13 residues. In nucleotides, the CDR3 is TGTGCCAGCAGGACTCAGGGTGGACATGAGCAGTTCTTC. It codes for CASRTQGGHEQFF.